This entry concerns a single TCR beta chain. TCRdb fed the reads into MiXCR, producing one record per CDR3 protein. Among some 180,000 distinct CDR3 sequences listed, about a tenth were seen once. This record belongs to a study of T cell repertoires in cytomegalovirus infection. Overall study: Shared public TCR beta signatures pointed to both CMV infection and a matching HLA type.

The CDR3 covers 15 residues. The germline V gene has CDR1 SGHDT and CDR2 YYEEEE. Trimming pared 3 bases from V and 1 base from J, leaving 13 bases between. The receptor comes from a human donor in good health (CMV status not recorded). Some clones in this sample may be carry-over from other donors' samples. The sample comprised PBMCs. The chain recombines TRBV5-6 with TRBJ2-5; D remains ambiguous. The CDR3 DNA sequence: TGTGCCAGCAGCTCTGGAAGTGGGCTCCAAGAGACCCAGTACTTC. Protein sequence: CASSSGSGLQETQYF.